The 3 T cell receptor beta chains reported below all come from one sample, sequenced in a study of T-cell memory formation after mild COVID-19. TCRdb processed the 5' RACE reads anew with MiXCR; each CDR3 protein has one entry. The sample contains about 600,000 distinct CDR3 sequences, 20% to 25% of which appear only once. Sample: PBMCs or a T cell subset sorted from them (not recorded which). The receptor source for this set is an adult woman who had mild COVID-19 (a few samples of this study predate the infection). Cell type and time point are not known.

The chain joins TRBV19 to TRBJ2-7; possibly TRBD1 for D (6 bases). Germline V gene data show CDR1 as LNHDA and CDR2 as SQIVND (reference sequence). Trimming took 0 bases from V and 1 from J, leaving 13 bases between them. The CDR3 totals 16 residues. The CDR3 reads CASSIDPRGKSYEQYF. The CDR3 nucleotides read TGTGCCAGTAGTATAGATCCCAGGGGCAAGTCCTACGAGCAGTACTTC.

This clonotype occurred a few times. This chain joins TRBV15 and TRBJ2-7, with D perhaps matching TRBD2 (5 bases). V was clipped by 0 bases and J by 3 bases, with 15 bases between them. The CDR3 length is 16 residues. Germline CDR1 is LNHNV and CDR2 is YYDKDF (reference sequence). The CDR3 spells CATSREGEGNYYEQYF. CDR3 coding DNA: TGTGCCACCAGCAGAGAGGGCGAGGGAAATTACTACGAGCAGTACTTC. The complete variable domain, with remaining parts taken from reference TRBV15 and TRBJ2-7, reads DAMVIQNPRYQVTQFGKPVTLSCSQTLNHNVMYWYQQKSSQAPKLLFHYYDKDFNNEADTPDNFQSRRPNTSFCFLDIRSPGLGDTAMYLCATSREGEGNYYEQYFGPGTRLTVT.

This clonotype was seen more than once but under ten times. This rearrangement joins TRBV6-2 or TRBV6-3 to TRBJ2-3; weak D call: TRBD2 (5 bases). The CDR3 sequence is 16 residues long. The germline gives CDR1 MNHEY, CDR2 SVGEGT. The V and J ends lost 7 bases and 2 bases respectively, with 19 bases between them. In DNA, the CDR3 is TGTGCCAGCACCCTGACGGGAAGGGAACACACAGATACGCAGTATTTT. Residues: CASTLTGREHTDTQYF.